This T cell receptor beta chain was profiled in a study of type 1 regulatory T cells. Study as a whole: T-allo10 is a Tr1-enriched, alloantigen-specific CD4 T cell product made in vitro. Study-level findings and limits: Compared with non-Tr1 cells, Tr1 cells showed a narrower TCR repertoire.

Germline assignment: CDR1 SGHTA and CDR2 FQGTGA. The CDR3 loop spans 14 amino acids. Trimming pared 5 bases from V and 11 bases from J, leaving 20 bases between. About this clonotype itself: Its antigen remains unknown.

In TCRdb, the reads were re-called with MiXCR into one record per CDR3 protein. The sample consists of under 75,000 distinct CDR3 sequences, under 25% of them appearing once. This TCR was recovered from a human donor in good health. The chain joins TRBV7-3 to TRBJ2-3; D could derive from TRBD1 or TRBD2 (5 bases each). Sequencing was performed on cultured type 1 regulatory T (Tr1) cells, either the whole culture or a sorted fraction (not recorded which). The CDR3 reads CASSRGPSSLVQYF. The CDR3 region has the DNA TGTGCCAGCAGCCGGGGACCGAGCAGCTTGGTGCAGTATTTT. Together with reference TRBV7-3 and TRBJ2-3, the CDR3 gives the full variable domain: GAGVSQTPSNKVTEKGKYVELRCDPISGHTALYWYRQSLGQGPEFLIYFQGTGAADDSGLPNDRFFAVRPEGSVSTLKIQRTERGDSAVYLCASSRGPSSLVQYFGPGTRLTVL.